The 23 T cell receptor beta chains below were found in one sample sequenced in a study of blood T cell repertoires in COVID-19. The method was immunoSEQ multiplex PCR; TCRdb's version includes in-frame clones alone and lacks a portion of them. The sample includes roughly 230,000 clones, 84% seen only once; the top ten take about 4%. Sample: peripheral blood. The receptors here all came from a middle-aged man with acute or convalescent COVID-19.

V gene TRBV30 combines with J gene TRBJ2-7; a possible D gene is TRBD2 (5 bases). The CDR3 sequence is 14 residues long. The ends were cut back, 4 bases at V and 0 bases at J, with 13 bases in the middle. CDR1 is GTSNPN, CDR2 SVGIG, per germline (reference sequence). Written as DNA, the CDR3 is TGTGCCTGGAAGAGGGCGGCGAGCTCCTACGAGCAGTACTTC. Translation gives CAWKRAASSYEQYF. Full variable domain (rest looked up from reference TRBV30 and TRBJ2-7): SQTIHQWPATLVQPVGSPLSLECTVEGTSNPNLYWYRQAAGRGLQLLFYSVGIGQISSEVPQNLSASRPQDRQFILSSKKLLLSDSGFYLCAWKRAASSYEQYFGPGTRLTVT.

The V and J genes are TRBV29-1 and TRBJ1-5; 7 positions match TRBD1. This CDR3 has 12 residues. Germline CDR1 SQVTM, CDR2 ANQGSEA. V dropped 7 bases and J dropped 7; count of bases not matched to a gene: 7. CDR3 in DNA: TGCAGCGCAGGGGACAGATTACAGCCCCAGCATTTT. Translated: CSAGDRLQPQHF.

The chain carries TRBV7-6 and TRBJ1-1; TRBD1 might be the D (6 bases). CDR1 and CDR2 (germline): SGHVS, FNYEAQ. CDR3 length: 14 residues. V gave up 2 bases and J gave up 2 bases, with 9 bases separating them. The DNA for the CDR3 is TGTGCCAGCAGCTTAAGCAGGGGAAACACTGAAGCTTTCTTT. Protein: CASSLSRGNTEAFF.

The chain's CDR3 is CASSFGQGHEKLFF. DNA for the CDR3: TGCGCCAGCAGCTTCGGGCAGGGTCATGAAAAACTGTTTTTT. The rearrangement uses TRBV5-1 and TRBJ1-4, with D possibly matching TRBD1 (5 bases). CDR3 length: 14 residues. Per germline, CDR1 SGHRS and CDR2 YFSETQ. V was trimmed by 2 bases and J by 6 bases, leaving 11 bases between them.

This chain uses TRBV14 with TRBJ1-1, with unresolved D. The CDR3 is 13 amino acids. The V gene's germline CDR1 is SGHDN and CDR2 FVKESK. Trimming pared 1 base from V and 1 base from J, leaving 4 bases between. The CDR3 loop reads CASSQGQNTEAFF. In DNA, the CDR3 is TGTGCCAGCAGCCAAGGGCAGAACACTGAAGCTTTCTTT.

There are a few counts of this clone. The genes are TRBV27 and TRBJ1-4; 7 bases agree with TRBD1. The CDR3 runs 17 residues. CDR1 is MNHEY, CDR2 SMNVEV, per germline (reference sequence). Unmatched junction bases numbered 13, after V lost 5 bases and J lost 4 bases. CDR3 sequence: CASSSTRDSKFNEKLFF. The CDR3 DNA sequence: TGTGCCAGCAGTAGCACCCGGGACAGTAAATTTAATGAAAAACTGTTTTTT.

The rearrangement uses TRBV10-2 and TRBJ2-3, with D perhaps matching TRBD1 (6 bases). This CDR3 region has 14 residues. Trimming took off 8 bases at V and 3 bases at J, with 15 bases between the two ends. Germline V gene lookup returns CDR1 WSHSY and CDR2 SAAADI. CDR3: CASVQGRGTDTQYF. As DNA, the CDR3 is TGCGCCAGCGTACAGGGAAGGGGGACAGATACGCAGTATTTT.

V usage is TRBV18 and J usage is TRBJ1-2; perhaps TRBD1 as D (5 bases). CDR1 and CDR2 from the germline V gene are KGHSH and LQKENI. This CDR3 has 11 residues. V lost 3 bases, J lost 7 bases, and 6 bases lay in between. CDR3 amino acids: CASSPGGGYTF. For the CDR3, the DNA is TGTGCCAGCTCACCGGGGGGTGGCTACACCTTC.

A few counts support this clone. The chain recombines TRBV30 with TRBJ1-5, with 10 bases that match TRBD1. V was clipped by 1 base and J by 5 bases; unmatched bases: 2. Germline V gives CDR1 GTSNPN, CDR2 SVGIG (reference sequence). CDR3 length: 14 residues. The CDR3 region is CAWSAGQGHQPQHF. CDR3 coding DNA: TGTGCCTGGAGTGCGGGACAGGGGCATCAGCCCCAGCATTTT.

This chain joins TRBV28 and TRBJ1-5; D may be TRBD1 (5 bases). CDR1 and CDR2 from the germline V gene are MDHEN and SYDVKM. Trimming pared 7 bases from V and 3 bases from J, leaving 22 bases between. This CDR3 has 17 amino acids. The CDR3 loop reads CASTPFGTQGHNQPQHF. The CDR3 DNA sequence: TGTGCCAGCACCCCTTTCGGGACTCAGGGTCACAATCAGCCCCAGCATTTT.

The chain joins TRBV9 to TRBJ2-1; 11 nucleotides align to TRBD2. The CDR3 length is 15 residues. Per germline, CDR1 SGDLS and CDR2 YYNGEE. J was trimmed by 7 bases and V by 0 bases; bases with no gene match: 3. Here the CDR3 reads CASSVASGRRNEQFF. Here the CDR3 DNA reads TGTGCCAGCAGCGTAGCTAGCGGGAGGAGGAATGAGCAGTTCTTC.

The gene calls are TRBV10-3 and TRBJ1-5; 8 nucleotides align to TRBD1. With V trimmed by 2 bases and J by 4 bases, 4 bases remained unmatched. CDR1 and CDR2 (germline): ENHRY, SYGVKD. The CDR3 sequence is 15 residues long. CDR3 residues: CAISEGRGRNQPQHF. In DNA form, the CDR3 reads TGTGCCATCAGTGAGGGCAGGGGGCGGAATCAGCCCCAGCATTTT.

This rearrangement joins TRBV3-1 (or the pseudogene TRBV3-2) to TRBJ2-7; TRBD1 is a possible D gene (6 bases). This CDR3 spans 14 amino acids. Trimming pared 4 bases from V and 3 bases from J, leaving 13 bases between. CDR1 and CDR2 from the germline V gene are LGHDT and YNNKEL (reference sequence). CDR3 loop: CASSLRDKDYEQYF. In nucleotides, the CDR3 is TGTGCCAGCAGCCTCCGGGACAAGGACTACGAGCAGTACTTC.

The rearrangement links TRBV20-1 to TRBJ2-7; D perhaps matches TRBD1 (5 bases). Germline V gives CDR1 DFQATT, CDR2 SNEGSKA (reference sequence). The CDR3 is made up of 11 amino acids. V lost 3 bases and J 5 bases, leaving 8 bases between the germline ends. The CDR3 sequence: CSARGHNEQYF. In DNA form, the CDR3 reads TGCAGTGCTAGGGGGCATAACGAGCAGTACTTC.

DNA of the CDR3: TGTGCCAGCAGAGCAGGGGCAGGTGGGCTTCAAGGCTACACCTTC. Its protein is CASRAGAGGLQGYTF. The rearrangement joins TRBV6-4 to TRBJ1-2; tentative D call: TRBD1 (6 bases). From germline, CDR1 is MRHNA and CDR2 SNTAGT. V was shortened by 6 bases and J by 8 bases, with 22 bases between the two germline ends. This CDR3 spans 15 amino acids.

This sequence joins TRBV19 and TRBJ1-6; 8 positions agree with TRBD1. The CDR3 has 14 residues. After removal of 7 bases from V and 12 bases from J, the junction contained 11 bases not matched to a gene. Germline V gene sequence: CDR1 LNHDA, CDR2 SQIVND (reference sequence). CDR3 sequence: CASIQGAGQGPLHF. In DNA, the CDR3 is TGTGCCAGTATCCAAGGGGCCGGACAGGGACCCCTCCACTTT.

The rearrangement joins TRBV9 to TRBJ2-1; 8 nucleotides match TRBD2. V was clipped by 3 bases and J by 2 bases; unmatched bases: 4. CDR3 length: 15 residues. The V gene's germline CDR1 is SGDLS and CDR2 YYNGEE. The CDR3 reads CASSESGSPYNEQFF. For the CDR3, the DNA is TGTGCCAGCAGCGAGAGCGGGAGCCCCTACAATGAGCAGTTCTTC.

The chain combines TRBV3-1 (or the pseudogene TRBV3-2) with TRBJ1-3; D might be TRBD1 (6 bases). This CDR3 has 16 amino acids. Germline assignment: CDR1 LGHDT and CDR2 YNNKEL (reference sequence). The V end was cut by 5 bases, the J end by 0 bases, with 14 bases between. The CDR3 region is CASSGEGVISGNTIYF. Here the CDR3 DNA reads TGTGCCAGCAGCGGAGAGGGGGTCATCTCTGGAAACACCATATATTTT.

V and J are TRBV12-3 or TRBV12-4 and TRBJ2-2; possible D gene TRBD1, 5 bases. This CDR3 is built from 12 residues. V lost 3 bases to trimming and J lost 9 bases, with 8 bases between them. The CDR3 DNA follows: TGTGCCAGCAGTTTGACAGCCCGGGAGCTGTTTTTT. This sequence encodes CASSLTARELFF.

The chain joins TRBV4-1 to TRBJ2-7; no definite D call. The length of the CDR3 is 12 residues. V lost 1 base, J lost 5 bases, and 6 bases lay in between. From germline, CDR1 is MGHRA and CDR2 YSYEKL. In DNA, the CDR3 is TGCGCCAGCAGCCAAGGGAGAAACGAGCAGTACTTC. Protein product: CASSQGRNEQYF.

This clone has just one count. CDR3 nucleotide sequence: TGCAGCGTTGAAAGCCAGGGGAACTATGGCTACACCTTC. Translation gives CSVESQGNYGYTF. The chain combines TRBV29-1 with TRBJ1-2; a weak D match, TRBD1 (6 bases). This CDR3 has 13 residues. Germline V CDR1 and CDR2: SQVTM, ANQGSEA. V lost 2 bases and J 2 bases, leaving 9 bases between the germline ends.

This clone was recorded a few times. CDR3 in DNA: TGTGCCAGCTCACCCCGAGAGCGCCGAACTAGCACAGATACGCAGTATTTT. Translating it yields CASSPRERRTSTDTQYF. This chain connects TRBV18 to TRBJ2-3; no definite D call. The germline CDR1 and CDR2 sequences are KGHSH and LQKENI. CDR3 length: 17 residues. With 3 bases removed from V and 0 bases from J, the gap between germline ends came to 16 bases.

The chain carries TRBV28 and TRBJ2-7; D remains unclear. V shed 2 bases and J shed 3 bases, with 2 bases lying between them. Germline CDR1 reads MDHEN; CDR2 reads SYDVKM. CDR3 length: 11 amino acids. CDR3 sequence: CASSLHYEQYF. The DNA of the CDR3 is TGTGCCAGCAGTTTACACTACGAGCAGTACTTC. The full variable domain, completed using reference TRBV28 and TRBJ2-7, is DVKVTQSSRYLVKRTGEKVFLECVQDMDHENMFWYRQDPGLGLRLIYFSYDVKMKEKGDIPEGYSVSREKKERFSLILESASTNQTSMYLCASSLHYEQYFGPGTRLTVT.